This T cell receptor (beta chain) was documented in a study of T cells after yellow fever vaccination (dated by TCRdb to between 2017 and 2020). With respect to the entire study: The SMART-Seq v4 Ultra Low Input RNA kit was used to prepare libraries from fractions with low cell numbers. To follow T-cell clones before and after both primary and booster YFV17D yellow fever vaccination, bulk TCR alpha and beta repertoires underwent longitudinal sequencing. Two healthy male donors, one aged 18 to 29 and one aged 30 to 40 years, were included in the cohort. Bulk PBMC replicates and cell subsets were isolated from blood drawn at multiple timepoints before and after both primary and secondary immunization.

In the paper's terms, the treatment or condition label means: live attenuated yellow fever vaccine strain. A standard Ficoll-Paque protocol was used to isolate PBMCs from peripheral blood. CD4 and CD8 T-cell fractions were isolated with Dynabeads CD4 and CD8 positive selection kits. TriZol was used to extract RNA from bulk PBMCs, from CD4 and CD8 fractions, and from dextramer-positive and dextramer-negative fractions. The data were produced on an Illumina NovaSeq 6000. TCR cDNA was made using 5'RACE template switching, a step that added a universal primer site and unique molecular identifiers. Priming for cDNA synthesis came from both the TCR alpha and TCR beta constant segments. Library amplification used two PCR steps, and the second PCR step added sample barcodes and sequencing adapters. Sequencing of libraries was performed on Illumina HiSeq 2500 (2x100 bp) or NovaSeq (2x150 bp). Turning to the authors' computational methods: Reads were demultiplexed and collapsed into UMI consensus sequences with MIGEC, and V(D)J alignment was performed with MiXCR. Using edgeR on replicate PBMC samples, clonotypes were called vaccine-responding if FDR was below 0.01 and the log2 fold change was above 5 up to day 15. CD4 or CD8 identity was assigned to each bulk clonotype according to whether the clonotype was present at higher abundance in the sequenced CD4 repertoire or the sequenced CD8 repertoire. TCRdb reprocessed the public reads (quality trimming at Q25 with fastp, clone calling with MiXCR) and kept in-frame beta chains. Every entry covers one CDR3 protein and lists the most common genes and DNA from its rows. The V and J calls reflect TCRdb's pipeline rather than the authors' work. This sample holds about 350,000 distinct CDR3 sequences; about an eighth were observed only once. The top ten constitute 3% to 4% of the sample.

Results and caveats for the whole study, not just this receptor: The secondary T-cell response was weaker than the primary response but faster, peaking on day 5 instead of day 15. Because only two donors were included in the study, the extent to which the findings can be generalized is limited. After the booster, most of the clones that had expanded following primary vaccination were detected again (about 95% of CD4 and 80% to 90% of CD8), which suggests that memory was broadly maintained. Computational filtering was needed because FACS-sorted repertoires could contain abundant contaminating clonotypes from the bulk population. A small share of clonotypes was detected in both CD4 and CD8 compartments, with the overlap likely arising from convergent recombination.

This clonotype was observed a few times. The antigen it recognizes is unknown. Base qualities were left out, and no much larger clone turns up one base away. CDR3 length: 16 amino acids, cysteine to phenylalanine. Only the CDR3 portion is preserved as DNA: 48 bases, with reading frame beginning at the first base. V is pruned by 2 bases and J by 4 bases, leaving 4 bases of the junction without a gene match. CDR1 and CDR2 are drawn from the germline V gene: SGHRS, YFSETQ. The TCR sequence derives from a young man who received the YFV17D yellow fever vaccine. Recombination joined TRBV5-1 with TRBJ2-1; 12 bases in the middle match TRBD2. The sequencing here drew on CD4+ T cells sorted from PBMCs, taken 15 days after the yellow fever booster vaccination. The nucleotide sequence is given as TGCGCCAGCAGCTTCGGACTAGCGGGGTGGTACAATGAGCAGTTCTTC. It specifies CASSFGLAGWYNEQFF.